This T cell receptor beta chain was sequenced for a study of glioma-infiltrating T cells after dendritic cell vaccination. Germline loops: CDR1 MNHNS, CDR2 SASEGT. The V gene lost 8 bases and the J gene lost 0 bases, with 3 bases spanning the gap. This CDR3 comprises 11 residues. About this clone itself: Antigen unknown.

Findings of the study overall: Higher pretreatment TIL content predicted longer progression-free time and survival.

Repertoires were generated with immunoSEQ multiplex PCR, while TCRdb's copy carries only in-frame clones and drops some. The data show approximately 100,000 clones, approximately 80% seen once. Blood PBMC samples: pre-vaccination, two weeks post third vaccination, and at tumor progression. The material was blood, obtained before dendritic cell vaccination. The V gene is TRBV6-1, the J gene TRBJ2-3; no clear D. The receptor was isolated from a human donor with glioblastoma. CDR3 DNA sequence: TGTGCCAGCCCGAGCACAGATACGCAGTATTTT. Protein sequence: CASPSTDTQYF.